One T cell receptor beta chain is described in this entry. This entry is derived from a study of blood T cell repertoires in COVID-19. Study-level information: Spain, Italy and the United States supplied samples that represented acute and convalescent COVID-19. Sources were T cells, B-cell-depleted T cells, or PBMCs; the material itself was cDNA or gDNA.

Under the authors' procedure: Nucleated cell counts were estimated from reference gene primer amplification. The repertoire was sequenced with immunoSEQ multiplex PCR; TCRdb's copy has only in-frame clones and lacks some. From that table come the V and J calls and clone size; the DNA was used to work out D and trimming. Among about 120,000 clones listed, approximately 90% were seen once. Germline V lookup: CDR1 SEHNR, CDR2 FQNEAQ (reference sequence). There are 19 residues in the CDR3. J gave up 0 bases and V 7 bases, and 9 bases lay outside the gene matches. The chain is built from TRBV7-9 and TRBJ2-6; TRBD2 matches 13 bases. Sequencing was done on a sample of peripheral blood. The sequence came from a man in his 70s with active or convalescent COVID-19. This CDR3 reads CASTPRGTSGNSGANVLTF. In nucleotides, the CDR3 is TGTGCCAGCACCCCAAGAGGGACTAGCGGGAACTCTGGGGCCAACGTCCTGACTTTC.